This T cell receptor beta chain comes out of a study of T cell repertoires in cytomegalovirus infection. Each CDR3 protein gets one entry after TCRdb re-called the reads with MiXCR. This sample has about 440,000 distinct CDR3 sequences, with approximately 32% found just once. Trimming shortened V by 5 bases and J by 4 bases, and 18 bases separated the two germline ends. The CDR3 contains 15 residues. The TCR originated in a human donor in good health (CMV status not recorded). Some clones in this sample may be carry-over from other donors' samples. The sequenced sample was PBMCs. V is TRBV23-1 and J is TRBJ2-7; D perhaps matches TRBD1 (5 bases). TRBV23-1 counts as an open reading frame of uncertain function. CDR3 DNA sequence: TGCGCCAGCAGTGCCCGGGCCAGGGAAAGATACGAGCAGTACTTC. It codes for CASSARARERYEQYF.